This is a list of T cell receptor beta chains from one sample in a study of OX40 agonist ivuxolimab in advanced cancers. Using immunoSEQ multiplex PCR, the repertoire was profiled, and TCRdb retains in-frame clones only, with some absent. The repertoire holds tens of thousands of clones, 75% to 90% seen once, with roughly 5.5% in the top ten. Sequencing used CD4+ or CD8+ T cells sorted from blood, obtained in a trial of the OX40 agonist ivuxolimab. The receptor source for this set is an adult with an advanced solid tumor such as melanoma, head and neck, liver or kidney cancer. Both conserved end residues are part of each CDR3. The order of the fields is V gene, clone size, J gene, D gene, CDR3 protein, CDR3 DNA. The D gene is left open where the match is weak. The listing skips clone size in some rows; elsewhere it reads once, few, many or a size class.

V gene: TRBV5-1; clone size: .; J gene: TRBJ1-1; D gene: .; CDR3 protein: CASSRHNDVFTEAFF; CDR3 DNA: TGCGCCAGCAGCCGACACAACGACGTGTTCACTGAAGCTTTCTTT
V gene: TRBV4-1; clone size: many; J gene: TRBJ2-7; D gene: .; CDR3 protein: CASREGSSYEQYF; CDR3 DNA: TGCGCCAGCAGGGAGGGAAGCTCCTACGAGCAGTACTTC
V gene: TRBV5-1; clone size: .; J gene: TRBJ1-4; D gene: .; CDR3 protein: CASSRYREGEEKLFF; CDR3 DNA: TGCGCCAGCAGCCGGTACAGGGAGGGAGAAGAAAAACTGTTTTTT
V gene: TRBV6-4; clone size: .; J gene: TRBJ2-2; D gene: TRBD2; CDR3 protein: CASTRPGGEPGELFF; CDR3 DNA: TGTGCCAGCACCAGGCCGGGGGGAGAACCCGGGGAGCTGTTTTTT
V gene: TRBV9; clone size: .; J gene: TRBJ1-5; D gene: .; CDR3 protein: CASSEGGNSNQPQHF; CDR3 DNA: TGTGCCAGCAGCGAGGGGGGGAACAGCAATCAGCCCCAGCATTTT
V gene: TRBV19; clone size: .; J gene: TRBJ1-5; D gene: TRBD1; CDR3 protein: CASSPEQGARNQPQHF; CDR3 DNA: TGTGCCAGTAGTCCCGAACAGGGGGCTCGCAATCAGCCCCAGCATTTT
V gene: TRBV5-4; clone size: .; J gene: TRBJ1-2; D gene: TRBD1; CDR3 protein: CASSPWQGQGANYGYTF; CDR3 DNA: TGTGCCAGCAGCCCCTGGCAGGGACAGGGAGCTAACTATGGCTACACCTTC
V gene: TRBV5-6; clone size: .; J gene: TRBJ1-2; D gene: .; CDR3 protein: CASSFQGDYGYTF; CDR3 DNA: TGTGCCAGCAGCTTCCAGGGAGACTATGGCTACACCTTC
V gene: TRBV29-1; clone size: .; J gene: TRBJ2-7; D gene: .; CDR3 protein: CSVEGGGGREQYF; CDR3 DNA: TGCAGCGTTGAAGGGGGAGGGGGCAGGGAGCAGTACTTC
V gene: TRBV7-9; clone size: .; J gene: TRBJ1-6; D gene: .; CDR3 protein: CASSSEIGSPLHF; CDR3 DNA: TGTGCCAGCAGCTCCGAAATAGGTTCACCCCTCCACTTT
V gene: TRBV28; clone size: .; J gene: TRBJ1-1; D gene: TRBD1; CDR3 protein: CASSLGLDREAFF; CDR3 DNA: TGTGCCAGCAGTTTGGGTTTGGACAGGGAAGCTTTCTTT
V gene: TRBV18; clone size: .; J gene: TRBJ2-3; D gene: TRBD2; CDR3 protein: CASSPLMTSGTDTQYF; CDR3 DNA: TGTGCCAGCTCACCACTGATGACTAGCGGGACAGATACGCAGTATTTT
V gene: TRBV7-8; clone size: .; J gene: TRBJ2-1; D gene: .; CDR3 protein: CASAEAGRRTYNEQFF; CDR3 DNA: TGTGCCAGCGCCGAGGCGGGCCGACGGACCTACAATGAGCAGTTCTTC
V gene: TRBV10-1; clone size: .; J gene: TRBJ2-3; D gene: .; CDR3 protein: CASSDGAATDTQYF; CDR3 DNA: TGCGCCAGCAGTGACGGAGCCGCCACAGATACGCAGTATTTT
V gene: TRBV27; clone size: .; J gene: TRBJ1-1; D gene: .; CDR3 protein: CASSLSPTRTTEAFF; CDR3 DNA: TGTGCCAGCAGTTTATCCCCGACGAGAACTACTGAAGCTTTCTTT
V gene: TRBV18; clone size: .; J gene: TRBJ2-7; D gene: TRBD1; CDR3 protein: CASSQPGQGTYEQYF; CDR3 DNA: TGTGCCAGCTCACAGCCGGGACAGGGCACCTACGAGCAGTACTTC
V gene: TRBV9; clone size: .; J gene: TRBJ1-2; D gene: TRBD1; CDR3 protein: CASRDSRYGYTF; CDR3 DNA: TGTGCCAGCCGGGACAGTAGATATGGCTACACCTTC
V gene: TRBV25-1; clone size: .; J gene: TRBJ1-5; D gene: .; CDR3 protein: CASSERLSNQPQHF; CDR3 DNA: TGTGCCAGCAGTGAGCGCCTTAGCAATCAGCCCCAGCATTTT
V gene: TRBV5-6; clone size: .; J gene: TRBJ2-1; D gene: .; CDR3 protein: CASSLTLPSPYNEQFF; CDR3 DNA: TGTGCCAGCAGCTTAACCCTCCCCTCCCCTTACAATGAGCAGTTCTTC
V gene: TRBV27; clone size: .; J gene: TRBJ2-3; D gene: .; CDR3 protein: CASSLQGPNPDTQYF; CDR3 DNA: TGTGCCAGCAGTTTACAGGGGCCCAACCCAGATACGCAGTATTTT
V gene: TRBV9; clone size: .; J gene: TRBJ2-7; D gene: TRBD1; CDR3 protein: CASSVAGQPSDEQYF; CDR3 DNA: TGTGCCAGCAGCGTAGCGGGACAGCCTTCGGACGAGCAGTACTTC
V gene: TRBV27; clone size: .; J gene: TRBJ2-7; D gene: .; CDR3 protein: CASSPDGAPYEQYF; CDR3 DNA: TGTGCCAGCAGTCCCGACGGGGCCCCTTACGAGCAGTACTTC
V gene: TRBV5-4; clone size: few; J gene: TRBJ2-6; D gene: .; CDR3 protein: CASSPDGSRANVLTF; CDR3 DNA: TGTGCCAGCAGCCCTGATGGGTCCCGGGCCAACGTCCTGACTTTC
V gene: TRBV7-2; clone size: .; J gene: TRBJ2-1; D gene: TRBD2; CDR3 protein: CASSLVAGLLNEQFF; CDR3 DNA: TGTGCCAGCAGCTTAGTAGCGGGGCTCCTCAATGAGCAGTTCTTC
V gene: TRBV6-5; clone size: .; J gene: TRBJ1-1; D gene: TRBD1; CDR3 protein: CASSWTGGTEAFF; CDR3 DNA: TGTGCCAGCAGCTGGACAGGCGGGACTGAAGCTTTCTTT
V gene: TRBV28; clone size: .; J gene: TRBJ1-2; D gene: .; CDR3 protein: CASRKNAYGYTF; CDR3 DNA: TGTGCCAGCAGAAAAAATGCTTATGGCTACACCTTC
V gene: TRBV2; clone size: .; J gene: TRBJ1-2; D gene: .; CDR3 protein: CASSEATTYGYTF; CDR3 DNA: TGTGCCAGCAGTGAAGCGACAACCTATGGCTACACCTTC
V gene: TRBV27; clone size: .; J gene: TRBJ2-1; D gene: TRBD1; CDR3 protein: CASSRDRGNTGSYNEQFF; CDR3 DNA: TGTGCCAGCAGTCGGGACAGGGGGAATACGGGTAGCTACAATGAGCAGTTCTTC
V gene: TRBV7-2; clone size: .; J gene: TRBJ2-7; D gene: .; CDR3 protein: CASSQGGSSHEQYF; CDR3 DNA: TGTGCCAGCAGCCAAGGGGGTTCAAGCCACGAGCAGTACTTC
V gene: TRBV7-3; clone size: .; J gene: TRBJ2-6; D gene: .; CDR3 protein: CASSLRGNSGANVLTF; CDR3 DNA: TGTGCCAGCAGCTTACGGGGAAACTCTGGGGCCAACGTCCTGACTTTC
V gene: TRBV2; clone size: .; J gene: TRBJ2-1; D gene: TRBD2; CDR3 protein: CASSEQWVGEWLADNEQFF; CDR3 DNA: TGTGCCAGCAGTGAACAGTGGGTAGGGGAGTGGCTAGCGGACAATGAGCAGTTCTTC
V gene: TRBV2; clone size: .; J gene: TRBJ2-1; D gene: .; CDR3 protein: CASNLFDSYNEQFF; CDR3 DNA: TGTGCCAGCAACCTGTTTGACTCCTACAATGAGCAGTTCTTC
V gene: TRBV7-8; clone size: .; J gene: TRBJ2-2; D gene: .; CDR3 protein: CASSLELLGAAGELFF; CDR3 DNA: TGTGCCAGCAGCTTAGAATTGTTGGGGGCGGCCGGGGAGCTGTTTTTT
V gene: TRBV6-1; clone size: .; J gene: TRBJ1-2; D gene: .; CDR3 protein: CASSESGGAGYGYTF; CDR3 DNA: TGTGCCAGCAGTGAAAGTGGGGGGGCTGGCTATGGCTACACCTTC
V gene: TRBV27; clone size: .; J gene: TRBJ2-1; D gene: .; CDR3 protein: CASSLDSGSSYNEQFF; CDR3 DNA: TGTGCCAGCAGTTTAGATAGCGGAAGCTCCTACAATGAGCAGTTCTTC
V gene: TRBV4-1; clone size: .; J gene: TRBJ2-7; D gene: TRBD1; CDR3 protein: CASSSGTGGSYEQYF; CDR3 DNA: TGCGCCAGCAGCTCCGGGACAGGGGGATCCTACGAGCAGTACTTC
V gene: TRBV6-6; clone size: once; J gene: TRBJ1-1; D gene: .; CDR3 protein: CASSYSRVLNTEAFF; CDR3 DNA: TGTGCCAGCAGTTACTCTAGGGTCCTGAACACTGAAGCTTTCTTT
V gene: TRBV6-1; clone size: .; J gene: TRBJ2-1; D gene: .; CDR3 protein: CASSEDGLLNEQFF; CDR3 DNA: TGTGCCAGCAGTGAGGACGGACTGCTTAATGAGCAGTTCTTC
V gene: TRBV15; clone size: .; J gene: TRBJ2-7; D gene: TRBD2; CDR3 protein: CATSRGLAGAYEQYF; CDR3 DNA: TGTGCCACCAGCAGAGGCCTAGCGGGCGCCTACGAGCAGTACTTC
V gene: TRBV5-8; clone size: .; J gene: TRBJ2-2; D gene: TRBD2; CDR3 protein: CASSFPRGANTGELFF; CDR3 DNA: TGTGCCAGCAGCTTTCCACGGGGGGCGAACACCGGGGAGCTGTTTTTT
V gene: TRBV6-1; clone size: .; J gene: TRBJ1-6; D gene: TRBD1; CDR3 protein: CASSVIGQDNSPLHF; CDR3 DNA: TGTGCCAGCAGTGTTATTGGACAGGATAATTCACCCCTCCACTTT
V gene: TRBV5-4; clone size: .; J gene: TRBJ1-1; D gene: .; CDR3 protein: CASSLDPNTEAFF; CDR3 DNA: TGTGCCAGCAGCCTGGACCCGAACACTGAAGCTTTCTTT
V gene: TRBV5-1; clone size: .; J gene: TRBJ2-3; D gene: TRBD2; CDR3 protein: CASSLAFTSGAPDTQYF; CDR3 DNA: TGCGCCAGCAGCTTGGCCTTCACTAGCGGGGCCCCAGATACGCAGTATTTT
V gene: TRBV7-8; clone size: .; J gene: TRBJ1-2; D gene: .; CDR3 protein: CASSSNGLYGYTF; CDR3 DNA: TGTGCCAGCAGCTCCAACGGACTCTATGGCTACACCTTC
V gene: TRBV30; clone size: .; J gene: TRBJ1-4; D gene: .; CDR3 protein: CAWSVGPVATNEKLFF; CDR3 DNA: TGTGCCTGGAGTGTAGGACCGGTTGCAACTAATGAAAAACTGTTTTTT
V gene: TRBV21-1; clone size: once; J gene: TRBJ2-7; D gene: .; CDR3 protein: CASSSRDPYEQYF; CDR3 DNA: TGTGCCAGCAGCTCCCGGGATCCGTACGAGCAGTACTTC
V gene: TRBV9; clone size: .; J gene: TRBJ1-2; D gene: .; CDR3 protein: CASSPRQALYGYTF; CDR3 DNA: TGTGCCAGCAGCCCGAGACAGGCGCTCTATGGCTACACCTTC
V gene: TRBV9; clone size: .; J gene: TRBJ2-1; D gene: .; CDR3 protein: CASSVAGETYNEQFF; CDR3 DNA: TGTGCCAGCAGCGTAGCCGGAGAGACCTACAATGAGCAGTTCTTC
V gene: TRBV7-6; clone size: once; J gene: TRBJ2-7; D gene: .; CDR3 protein: CASSLATGSPTAYEQYF; CDR3 DNA: TGTGCCAGCAGCTTAGCGACCGGGTCCCCGACAGCCTACGAGCAGTACTTC
V gene: TRBV29-1; clone size: .; J gene: TRBJ2-5; D gene: .; CDR3 protein: CSVPKKQGRETQYF; CDR3 DNA: TGCAGCGTTCCTAAGAAACAGGGGAGGGAGACCCAGTACTTC